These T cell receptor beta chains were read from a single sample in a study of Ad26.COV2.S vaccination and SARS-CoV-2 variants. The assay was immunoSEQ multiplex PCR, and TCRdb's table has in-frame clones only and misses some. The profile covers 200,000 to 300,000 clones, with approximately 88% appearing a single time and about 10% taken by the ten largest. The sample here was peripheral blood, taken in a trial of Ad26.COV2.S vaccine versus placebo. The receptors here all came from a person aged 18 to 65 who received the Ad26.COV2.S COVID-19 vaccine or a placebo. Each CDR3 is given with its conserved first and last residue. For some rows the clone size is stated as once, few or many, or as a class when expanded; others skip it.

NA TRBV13 CASTRTGQNTGELFF
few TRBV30 CAWSGQGGNQPQHF
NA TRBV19 CASSIQGTINQPQHF
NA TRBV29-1 CSHSGQNTGELFF
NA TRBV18 CATSGWGKGQETQYF
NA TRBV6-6 CASSPKKGTGDDQPQHF
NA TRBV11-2 CASSPTAGGLYTGELFF
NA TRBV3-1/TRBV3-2 CASSARADAGNTIYF
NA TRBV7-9 CASSLVQPGELFF
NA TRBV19 CASSPYWTGNTEAFF
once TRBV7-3 CASSSWTDGTQYF
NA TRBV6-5 CASSPQTLWQQYF
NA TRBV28 CASSLRGNFNSPLHF
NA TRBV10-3 CAISDSKFREGELFF
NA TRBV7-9 CASSRNNQPQHF
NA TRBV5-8 CASSSGRTSTDTQYF
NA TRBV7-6 CASSAYSGADTQYF
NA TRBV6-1 CASSEARIGWNQPQHF
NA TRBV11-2 CASSLHNSPLHF
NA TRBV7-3 CASSFLSGTSANEQFF
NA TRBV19 CASSTSRARYGYTF
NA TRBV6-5 CASSNARGAFF
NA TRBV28 CASRRDRVAGNTIYF
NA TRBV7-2 CASSPRTGVAKNIQYF
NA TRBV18 CASSISLATGELFF
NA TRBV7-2 CASSPTRGGETQYF
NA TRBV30 CAWSVGLNTQYF
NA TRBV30 CAWGSNTEAFF
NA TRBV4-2 CASSQVTGGQGYEQYF
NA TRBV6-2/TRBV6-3 CASSYSTWGGEAFF
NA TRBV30 CAWTSGMNNEQFF
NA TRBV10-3 CAIRQGYNYGYTF
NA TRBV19 CASSIDLWAPGGYTF
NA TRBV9 CASSEGDGLHQPQHF
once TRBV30 CASQEGTNYGYTF